Presented here are 28 T cell receptor beta chains from one specimen sequenced in a study of T cell repertoires in cytomegalovirus infection. TCRdb fed the reads into MiXCR, producing one record per CDR3 protein. The table lists about 920,000 distinct CDR3 sequences, roughly 30% of them singletons. No cognate antigen is known for these TCRs. Here the sequenced sample was cultured CD8+ T cells from PBMCs, taken from culture after CMV antigen stimulation. These TCRs come from a human donor in good health (CMV status not recorded). Some clones in this sample may be carry-over from other donors' samples.

This clonotype occurred a few times. The J gene is TRBJ2-5, the V gene TRBV5-5; TRBD2 might be the D (5 bases). This CDR3 has 16 amino acids. V was pared by 3 bases and J by 0 bases, with 15 bases between. The V gene's germline CDR1 is SGHKS and CDR2 YYEKEE (reference sequence). The CDR3 DNA reads TGTGCCAGCAGCTCCGTACCGGGAACGTACCAAGAGACCCAGTACTTC. The encoded protein is CASSSVPGTYQETQYF.

V usage is TRBV12-3 or TRBV12-4 and J usage is TRBJ1-6, with D possibly TRBD1 on 5 matching bases. This CDR3 is 19 amino acids long. V dropped 0 bases and J dropped 8 bases, with 23 bases sitting between them. CDR3 coding DNA: TGTGCCAGCAGTTTAGCCGGGGGGGAAATGGTGCGAGTTGATTCACCCCTCCACTTT. It yields the protein CASSLAGGEMVRVDSPLHF.

This chain connects TRBV11-3 to TRBJ2-2; 11 bases agree with TRBD1. V shed 5 bases, J shed 6 bases, and the junction held 8 bases outside the gene matches. Germline-derived CDR1 and CDR2 are SGHNT and YENEEA. The CDR3 contains 16 residues. The CDR3 DNA reads as TGTGCCAGCAGCACCTCCGGGACAGGGGGTCCCGGGGAGCTGTTTTTT. It translates to CASSTSGTGGPGELFF.

The V gene is TRBV6-1, the J gene TRBJ2-3, with a tentative D call TRBD1 (6 bases). Trimming stripped 2 bases from V and 2 bases from J, with 14 bases between. Germline CDR1 is MNHNS and CDR2 is SASEGT. This CDR3 comprises 16 residues. In nucleotides, the CDR3 is TGTGCCAGCAGTGAATGGGGCAGGGGAAACACAGATACGCAGTATTTT. Its translation: CASSEWGRGNTDTQYF.

In this sample, this clonotype turned up many times. The chain uses TRBV7-2 and TRBJ2-5, with 8 bases fitting TRBD1. The V segment lost 4 bases and the J segment 5 bases; nucleotides outside the gene matches: 12. Germline CDR1 is SGHTA and CDR2 is FQGNSA. This CDR3 region has 16 residues. This CDR3 is CASSSESGGVMETQYF. CDR3 DNA: TGTGCCAGCAGCTCCGAATCAGGGGGCGTGATGGAGACCCAGTACTTC.

V usage is TRBV28 and J usage is TRBJ1-4, with D possibly matching TRBD1 (5 bases). The CDR3 is 14 residues long. V was pared by 3 bases and J by 12 bases, with 17 bases between. Germline V gene lookup returns CDR1 MDHEN and CDR2 SYDVKM. CDR3 protein: CASSFRDGFGELFF. The CDR3 region has the DNA TGTGCCAGCAGTTTCCGGGACGGATTTGGGGAACTGTTTTTT.

This clonotype has ten or more counts. The chain is built from TRBV7-8 and TRBJ2-1; the D is unclear. V was shortened by 1 base and J by 6 bases, with 13 bases between the two germline ends. Germline CDR1 is SGHVS and CDR2 is FQNEAQ. The CDR3 is made up of 15 amino acids. This CDR3 is CASSLDDSLANEQFF. Written as DNA, the CDR3 is TGTGCCAGCAGCTTAGACGATTCCTTAGCCAATGAGCAGTTCTTC.

Note on this clonotype: One base away lies a much larger clone, so this may be a sequencing read error. This chain uses TRBV7-8 with TRBJ1-5; D is uncertain. The CDR3 consists of 14 residues. Germline V lookup: CDR1 SGHVS, CDR2 FQNEAQ. The CDR3 reads CTSSLGSVSQPQHF. The DNA for the CDR3 is TGTACCAGCAGCTTAGGATCCGTAAGTCAGCCCCAGCATTTT. The complete variable domain, with remaining parts taken from reference TRBV7-8 and TRBJ1-5, reads GAGVSQSPRYKVAKRGQDVALRCDPISGHVSLFWYQQALGQGPEFLTYFQNEAQLDKSGLPSDRFFAERPEGSVSTLKIQRTQQEDSAVYLCTSSLGSVSQPQHFGDGTRLSIL.

On this clonotype itself: This may arise from a read error, as a much more abundant clone is one base away. The rearrangement links TRBV7-6 to TRBJ1-2; D is uncertain. CDR3 size: 12 residues. CDR1 is SGHVS, CDR2 FNYEAQ, per germline. V lost 3 bases to trimming and J lost 4 bases, with 6 bases between them. Written as DNA, the CDR3 is TGTGCCAGCAGCTTTGGCAGCTATGGCTACACCTTC. It specifies CASSFGSYGYTF.

This rearrangement joins TRBV12-3 or TRBV12-4 to TRBJ2-1, with D unresolved. V was pared by 8 bases and J by 7 bases, with 12 bases between. This CDR3 has 12 residues. CDR3 in amino acids: CASAPVGNEQFF. For the CDR3, the DNA is TGTGCCAGCGCCCCGGTGGGAAATGAGCAGTTCTTC.

At least ten counts were recorded for this clonotype. The chain links TRBV7-9 to TRBJ2-5; D is undetermined. The length of the CDR3 is 13 residues. Germline assignment: CDR1 SEHNR and CDR2 FQNEAQ (reference sequence). Trimming pared 5 bases from V and 2 bases from J, leaving 9 bases between. CDR3: CASSPFGQETQYF. CDR3 nucleotides: TGTGCCAGCAGCCCTTTCGGACAAGAGACCCAGTACTTC.

For the CDR3, the DNA is TGTGCCAGTGGGACTAGTCTAATCACTAAGCAGTTCTTC. Translation gives CASGTSLITKQFF. The rearrangement uses TRBV12-3 or TRBV12-4 and TRBJ2-1, with 8 bases aligning to TRBD2. V was pared by 9 bases and J by 11 bases, with 12 bases of the junction left unmatched. The CDR3 runs 13 residues.

The rearrangement joins TRBV2 to TRBJ2-7; D is unclear. The germline V gene has CDR1 SNHLY and CDR2 FYNNEI. CDR3 size: 11 residues. The V and J ends lost 6 bases and 3 bases respectively, with 6 bases between them. DNA of the CDR3: TGTGCCAGCAGGGGGAACTACGAGCAGTACGTC. Encoded protein: CASRGNYEQYV.

The chain combines TRBV6-5 with TRBJ2-1; TRBD2 matches 7 bases. With V trimmed by 0 bases and J by 4 bases, 6 bases remained unmatched. The CDR3 is made up of 16 amino acids. CDR1 and CDR2 from the germline V gene are MNHEY and SVGAGI. CDR3 amino acids: CASSYSRLAEYNEQFF. CDR3 nucleotide sequence: TGTGCCAGCAGTTACTCGAGGCTAGCGGAATACAATGAGCAGTTCTTC.

This clonotype has ten or more counts. The chain is built from TRBV7-2 and TRBJ2-5, with D possibly matching TRBD2 (5 bases). V was trimmed by 1 base and J by 5 bases, leaving 11 bases between them. The CDR3 sequence is 14 residues long. Germline V CDR1 and CDR2: SGHTA, FQGNSA. CDR3 coding DNA: TGTGCCAGCAGCTTAGTAGCCCGGGGTGAGACCCAGTACTTC. This translates into CASSLVARGETQYF.

This chain uses TRBV27 with TRBJ2-7; tentative D call: TRBD1 (5 bases). CDR1 and CDR2 (germline): MNHEY, SMNVEV (reference sequence). Trimming took off 5 bases at V and 3 bases at J, with 11 bases between the two ends. The CDR3 totals 13 residues. CDR3 in amino acids: CASSLIRDYEQYF. DNA for the CDR3: TGTGCCAGCAGTCTTATCAGGGACTACGAGCAGTACTTC.

This clonotype was seen repeatedly, ten times or more. The chain links TRBV7-2 to TRBJ2-2; 7 bases fit TRBD2. Germline V gene lookup returns CDR1 SGHTA and CDR2 FQGNSA. This CDR3 contains 18 residues. The J segment lost 3 bases and the V segment lost 5 bases, leaving 15 bases of the junction unmatched. CDR3 in amino acids: CASSPVNTRDYYTGELFF. In DNA, the CDR3 is TGTGCCAGCAGCCCGGTTAACACCCGGGACTATTACACCGGGGAGCTGTTTTTT.

This clonotype rates as medium-sized (0.01 to 0.1%). The chain is built from TRBV7-8 and TRBJ1-1; no definite D call. This CDR3 spans 15 amino acids. V gave up 5 bases and J gave up 0 bases, with 13 bases separating them. CDR1 is SGHVS, CDR2 FQNEAQ, per germline. As DNA, the CDR3 is TGTGCCAGCAGCGTACCCGGGAGAGTGAACACTGAAGCTTTCTTT. Residues: CASSVPGRVNTEAFF.

This chain connects TRBV6-5 to TRBJ2-7; 7 bases are a match to TRBD1. V dropped 2 bases and J dropped 5; count of bases not matched to a gene: 3. Germline CDR1 is MNHEY and CDR2 is SVGAGI. The CDR3 totals 13 residues. CDR3 sequence reads: CASSYARGNEQYF. CDR3 DNA: TGTGCCAGCAGTTACGCCAGGGGGAACGAGCAGTACTTC.

The chain recombines TRBV6-2 or TRBV6-3 with TRBJ2-1; 7 positions match TRBD1. Germline values: CDR1 MNHEY, CDR2 SVGEGT. The CDR3 has 13 amino acids. V was pared by 7 bases and J by 6 bases, with 6 bases of the junction left unmatched. CDR3 region: CASKPGQVNEQFF. CDR3 bases: TGTGCCAGCAAACCCGGACAGGTCAATGAGCAGTTCTTC.

Of note for this clonotype: Given a much more abundant clone one base away, this may be a read error. The chain joins TRBV7-2 to TRBJ2-5; D not certain. The CDR3 extends over 15 amino acids. Germline CDR1 and CDR2: SGHTA and FQGNSA. Trimming pared 4 bases from V and 4 bases from J, leaving 16 bases between. Here the CDR3 DNA reads TGTGCCAGCAGCTCCCCCTGGTCTAGACTAGAGACCCAGTACTTC. This encodes CASSSPWSRLETQYF.

J is TRBJ2-2 and V is TRBV5-4; D is unresolved. The V and J ends lost 9 bases and 0 bases respectively, with 6 bases between them. Per the germline V gene, CDR1 is SGHNT and CDR2 is YYREEE (reference sequence). The length of the CDR3 is 12 residues. The CDR3 loop reads CAIPANTGELFF. The CDR3 DNA is TGTGCCATCCCGGCGAACACCGGGGAGCTGTTTTTT.

The rearrangement uses TRBV20-1 and TRBJ2-7; 7 positions agree with TRBD1. V lost 1 base to trimming and J lost 4 bases; unmatched junction nucleotides: 16. The CDR3 loop spans 17 amino acids. Germline V CDR1 and CDR2: DFQATT, SNEGSKA (reference sequence). Here the CDR3 reads CSARVVSRQGQGYEQYF. The CDR3 bases are TGCAGTGCTAGAGTAGTAAGCCGACAGGGTCAAGGATACGAGCAGTACTTC.

The gene calls are TRBV7-9 and TRBJ1-4; tentative D call: TRBD1 (5 bases). Germline V gene sequence: CDR1 SEHNR, CDR2 FQNEAQ (reference sequence). V was shortened by 4 bases and J by 2 bases, with 5 bases between the two germline ends. The CDR3 has 13 amino acids. For the CDR3, the DNA is TGTGCCAGCAGCTGGGACACTAATGAAAAACTGTTTTTT. Amino acids: CASSWDTNEKLFF. Complete variable domain (other parts from reference TRBV7-9 and TRBJ1-4): DTGVSQNPRHKITKRGQNVTFRCDPISEHNRLYWYRQTLGQGPEFLTYFQNEAQLEKSRLLSDRFSAERPKGSFSTLEIQRTEQGDSAMYLCASSWDTNEKLFFGSGTQLSVL.

This clonotype was counted between two and nine times. The rearrangement links TRBV6-1 to TRBJ2-1, with D uncertain. V shed 3 bases and J shed 5 bases, with 14 bases lying between them. Germline CDR1 and CDR2: MNHNS and SASEGT. The CDR3 spans 15 residues. The CDR3 loop reads CASSDRPSTNNEQFF. The CDR3 DNA reads TGTGCCAGCAGTGACAGGCCCAGCACCAACAATGAGCAGTTCTTC.

This clonotype showed up many times. This chain links TRBV7-6 with TRBJ2-5; D possibly corresponds to TRBD2 (6 bases). Trimming took off 5 bases at V and 0 bases at J, with 10 bases between the two ends. This CDR3 spans 14 amino acids. Germline lookup yields CDR1 SGHVS and CDR2 FNYEAQ. The CDR3 reads CASSRRTNQETQYF. CDR3 in DNA: TGTGCCAGCAGCCGCAGGACTAACCAAGAGACCCAGTACTTC.

The gene calls are TRBV20-1 and TRBJ2-7; TRBD2 aligns across 12 bases. Unmatched junction bases numbered 23, after V lost 7 bases and J lost 4 bases. Germline CDR1 reads DFQATT; CDR2 reads SNEGSKA (reference sequence). This CDR3 contains 19 residues. The CDR3: CSEGRKTSGGRTPVYEQYF. In DNA, the CDR3 is TGCAGTGAGGGCAGGAAGACTAGCGGGGGCCGAACCCCCGTTTACGAGCAGTACTTC.

The CDR3 nucleotides read TGCAGTGCTAGAGTAGTCGGCCGGGACACTGAAGCTTTCTTT. Translation gives CSARVVGRDTEAFF. This chain joins TRBV20-1 and TRBJ1-1; D uncertain. V gave up 1 base and J gave up 3 bases, with 12 bases separating them. CDR3 length: 14 residues. CDR1 and CDR2 from the germline V gene are DFQATT and SNEGSKA (reference sequence).